The next 23 T cell receptor beta chains were all read from a single sample in a study of T cells in Graves' hyperthyroidism and ophthalmopathy. From RNA transcripts, TCR beta CDR3 regions were amplified. The TCR CDR3 was amplified in a first-round RT-PCR using the HTBI primer set. Using its own MiXCR run on the multiplex PCR reads, TCRdb lists one record per CDR3 protein. The sample lists 700,000 to 850,000 distinct CDR3 sequences, roughly 32% occurring once. Sequenced material: blood. All receptors derive from a woman aged 40-49 years with Graves' hyperthyroidism.

This clonotype was counted a few times. The rearrangement joins TRBV9 to TRBJ1-2; 7 bases line up with TRBD1. The junction had 11 bases not matched to a gene; V was cut back by 6 bases and J by 3 bases. CDR3 length: 15 residues. Germline CDR1 is SGDLS and CDR2 is YYNGEE. In DNA, the CDR3 is TGTGCCAGCACCGAAAGGACAGGCGGGTACTATGGCTACACCTTC. It encodes CASTERTGGYYGYTF.

This chain joins TRBV19 and TRBJ1-5; TRBD1 aligns across 7 bases. The CDR3 has 14 residues. V lost 4 bases, J lost 4 bases, and 4 bases stayed unmatched. The germline V gene has CDR1 LNHDA and CDR2 SQIVND (reference sequence). CDR3 sequence: CASSKQGWNQPQHF. The DNA of the CDR3 is TGTGCCAGTAGTAAACAGGGGTGGAATCAGCCCCAGCATTTT.

This clonotype occurred a few times. The chain uses TRBV7-9 and TRBJ1-6, with D possibly being TRBD1 (5 bases). The CDR3 has 14 residues. V was pared by 3 bases and J by 7 bases, with 10 bases between. Germline V lookup: CDR1 SEHNR, CDR2 FQNEAQ (reference sequence). As DNA, the CDR3 is TGTGCCAGCAGCTTGGTCCAGGGAAATTCACCCCTCCACTTT. It encodes CASSLVQGNSPLHF.

The J gene is TRBJ2-7, the V gene TRBV10-3, with D maybe TRBD1 (6 bases). Germline V gives CDR1 ENHRY, CDR2 SYGVKD. With 10 bases removed from V and 3 bases from J, the gap between germline ends came to 16 bases. The CDR3 loop spans 13 amino acids. CDR3 in DNA: TGTGCCAGCGAGAGACAGGCCATCTACGAGCAGTACTTC. Encoded protein: CASERQAIYEQYF.

The chain uses TRBV27 and TRBJ2-7; a weak D match, TRBD1 (5 bases). V was cut by 4 bases and J by 1 base, with 14 bases left in between. The CDR3 loop spans 15 amino acids. Germline loops: CDR1 MNHEY, CDR2 SMNVEV (reference sequence). CDR3 sequence reads: CASSSSLGRSYEQYF. CDR3 DNA: TGTGCCAGCAGTTCCTCTCTGGGGCGATCCTACGAGCAGTACTTC.

The genes are TRBV7-2 and TRBJ1-2, with a weak D call TRBD1 (5 bases). Looked up from germline, CDR1 is SGHTA and CDR2 is FQGNSA. The CDR3 contains 17 residues. V lost 5 bases to trimming and J lost 5 bases, with 24 bases between them. CDR3 loop: CASSQVGGTVSGYGYTF. The CDR3 bases are TGTGCCAGCAGCCAAGTCGGGGGGACGGTCTCTGGGTATGGCTACACCTTC.

The rearrangement joins TRBV7-6 to TRBJ2-7, with D possibly being TRBD2 (6 bases). CDR1 is SGHVS and CDR2 is FNYEAQ in the germline V gene. The CDR3 loop spans 15 amino acids. The V end lost 1 base, the J end lost 5 bases, and 15 bases lay between the germline ends. The CDR3 spells CASSLEPQTSNEQYF. The CDR3 nucleotides read TGTGCCAGCAGCTTAGAACCCCAAACTAGCAACGAGCAGTACTTC. The complete variable domain, with remaining parts taken from reference TRBV7-6 and TRBJ2-7, reads GAGVSQSPRYKVTKRGQDVALRCDPISGHVSLYWYRQALGQGPEFLTYFNYEAQQDKSGLPNDRFSAERPEGSISTLTIQRTEQRDSAMYRCASSLEPQTSNEQYFGPGTRLTVT.

V gene TRBV9 combines with J gene TRBJ2-5; 13 nucleotides match TRBD2. This CDR3 is built from 19 residues. The germline V gene has CDR1 SGDLS and CDR2 YYNGEE. Trimming at V came to 4 bases and at J to 0 bases, leaving 12 bases not matched to a gene. CDR3 coding DNA: TGTGCCAGCAGCTTAGTAGCCGGGACTAGCGGGACCTACCAAGAGACCCAGTACTTC. Protein product: CASSLVAGTSGTYQETQYF.

This clonotype was detected many times. The chain couples TRBV12-3 or TRBV12-4 to TRBJ1-2; D is unresolved. This CDR3 region has 14 residues. V dropped 5 bases and J dropped 3 bases, with 13 bases sitting between them. CDR3 protein: CASSPSTWDYGYTF. CDR3 bases: TGTGCCAGCAGTCCCAGTACATGGGACTATGGCTACACCTTC.

The rearrangement joins TRBV7-9 to TRBJ2-7; D is unresolved. In germline, CDR1 is SEHNR, CDR2 FQNEAQ (reference sequence). CDR3 length: 14 amino acids. The V end was cut by 5 bases, the J end by 3 bases, with 14 bases between. CDR3 sequence (DNA): TGTGCCAGCAGCCAAGAAGGCACCCTCTACGAGCAGTACTTC. It encodes CASSQEGTLYEQYF.

V is TRBV12-3 or TRBV12-4 and J is TRBJ2-7; 7 nucleotides match TRBD1. The CDR3 runs 14 residues. The V gene end was trimmed by 8 bases and the J gene end by 2 bases; junction bases not matched to a gene: 9. In DNA, the CDR3 is TGTGCCAGCGGTCGGTCCGGGACAGCCTACGAGCAGTACTTC. The encoded protein is CASGRSGTAYEQYF.

The chain couples TRBV19 to TRBJ2-2; a weak D match, TRBD1 (6 bases). The CDR3 has 14 residues. V dropped 7 bases and J dropped 5 bases, with 14 bases sitting between them. Germline loops: CDR1 LNHDA, CDR2 SQIVND (reference sequence). In DNA form, the CDR3 reads TGTGCCAGTACCATGACAGGTTATACCGGGGAGCTGTTTTTT. This codes for CASTMTGYTGELFF.

This clonotype was detected ten times or more. The chain couples TRBV11-3 to TRBJ1-1; no clear D. Trimming removed 6 bases at V and 1 base at J, with 9 bases between. This CDR3 is 13 amino acids long. Germline assignment: CDR1 SGHNT and CDR2 YENEEA. The CDR3 here is CASSSARNTEAFF. CDR3 bases: TGTGCCAGCAGTTCCGCGAGGAACACTGAAGCTTTCTTT.

This chain links TRBV6-5 with TRBJ2-7; 8 nucleotides align to TRBD1. Losses at the gene ends were 8 bases for V and 4 bases for J; bases not matched to a gene: 13. The CDR3 extends over 15 amino acids. Looked up from germline, CDR1 is MNHEY and CDR2 is SVGAGI. The CDR3 spells CASHSGAGGVYEQYF. The CDR3 DNA is TGTGCCAGCCACAGTGGGGCAGGGGGCGTTTACGAGCAGTACTTC.

Concerning this clonotype: This may be a read error, as it is one base from a much larger clone. It is likely a read error, because the conserved phenylalanine at the end of the CDR3 is missing. The rearrangement uses TRBV5-1 and TRBJ1-2; unclear D gene. The CDR3 totals 13 residues. CDR1 is SGHRS, CDR2 YFSETQ, per germline. CDR3 region: CASSFARVYGYTL. The CDR3 DNA sequence: TGTGCCAGCAGCTTCGCTAGAGTCTATGGCTACACCCTC.

This sequence joins TRBV25-1 and TRBJ1-3; 9 bases agree with TRBD1. CDR1 and CDR2 (germline): MGHDK, SYGVNS. The CDR3 extends over 19 amino acids. V dropped 6 bases and J dropped 7; count of bases not matched to a gene: 22. The DNA of the CDR3 is TGTGCCAGCAGCCCAACGGCTAGAGGACAGGGGCTCGTTTCGAACACCATATATTTT. It translates to CASSPTARGQGLVSNTIYF.

This clonotype was counted once. The V gene is TRBV12-3 or TRBV12-4, the J gene TRBJ1-6; a possible D gene is TRBD1 (6 bases). This CDR3 has 18 amino acids. V dropped 8 bases and J dropped 9 bases, with 29 bases sitting between them. The CDR3, as DNA: TGTGCCAGCGGAACAGGGACGGGCAGGGTGGTAGCGGGTTCACCCCTCCACTTT. As protein: CASGTGTGRVVAGSPLHF.

This clonotype was counted at least ten times. This chain's CDR3 is CARGTGGTEQYF. The CDR3 DNA sequence: TGTGCCAGAGGCACGGGGGGGACCGAGCAGTACTTC. V usage is TRBV2 and J usage is TRBJ2-7; 8 bases agree with TRBD2. CDR1 is SNHLY and CDR2 is FYNNEI in the germline V gene. The CDR3 runs 12 residues. V gave up 9 bases and J gave up 6 bases; unmatched junction bases: 7.

The CDR3 region is CSARDWGRDRGPGGYTF. DNA for the CDR3: TGCAGTGCTAGGGATTGGGGACGGGACAGGGGGCCTGGAGGCTACACCTTC. The chain carries TRBV20-1 and TRBJ1-2, with 12 bases matching TRBD1. The CDR3 is 17 residues long. CDR1 DFQATT and CDR2 SNEGSKA come from the germline V gene (reference sequence). The ends lost 3 bases at V and 8 bases at J; junction bases unmatched: 16.

Worth noting for this clonotype: A much larger clone is a single base away; this may be a read error. The chain couples TRBV29-1 to TRBJ1-3; maybe TRBD1 (6 bases). The CDR3 length is 15 residues. CDR1 SQVTM and CDR2 ANQGSEA come from the germline V gene. The CDR3 is CSVRPGTNQGNTISF. In DNA form, the CDR3 reads TGCAGCGTCCGCCCCGGGACAAACCAAGGAAACACCATATCTTTT.

This clonotype was seen many times. This chain links TRBV6-6 with TRBJ1-2; D perhaps matches TRBD1 (6 bases). This CDR3 has 14 residues. Trimming pared 3 bases from V and 0 bases from J, leaving 8 bases between. Germline V lookup: CDR1 MNHNY, CDR2 SVGAGI (reference sequence). The CDR3: CASSYRDTNYGYTF. The CDR3 nucleotides are TGTGCCAGCAGTTATCGGGACACTAACTATGGCTACACCTTC.

Remarks on this clonotype: The CDR3 ends on some other residue instead of the conserved phenylalanine or tryptophan, so this is likely a read error. The V call is TRBV2, the J call TRBJ1-6, with D unresolved. Germline loops: CDR1 SNHLY, CDR2 FYNNEI. This CDR3 region has 12 residues. V lost 7 bases and J lost 5, with 6 bases in between. CDR3 DNA sequence: TGTGCCAGCAACCGTGATAATTCACCCCTCCACTCT. The encoded protein is CASNRDNSPLHS.

The rearrangement joins TRBV20-1 to TRBJ2-2; the match to TRBD2 covers 7 bases. V lost 3 bases, J lost 2 bases, and 12 bases stayed unmatched. CDR1 and CDR2 (germline): DFQATT, SNEGSKA (reference sequence). The CDR3 covers 17 residues. The CDR3 DNA sequence: TGCAGTGCTAGGGGGCCGGTCGGGGGGATAAACACCGGGGAGCTGTTTTTT. It translates to CSARGPVGGINTGELFF.